Sequencing of this T cell receptor (beta chain) was carried out in a study of shared clonotypes between healthy human individuals. From CD4+ cells came CD45RA+ naive and CD45RA-negative memory subsets. This clone was seen just once. Some clones are missing from TCRdb's copy, which holds only in-frame ones; the method was immunoSEQ multiplex PCR. The sample includes 600,000 to 750,000 clones, around 70% of them seen just once. This CDR3 is built from 16 residues. Germline loops: CDR1 LGHNA, CDR2 YNFKEQ. V dropped 4 bases and J dropped 2 bases, with 18 bases sitting between them. The gene calls are TRBV4-2 and TRBJ2-7; D is possibly TRBD2 (6 bases). This sequence originates from a woman aged 25-40 years in good health. Sequencing was done on a sample of memory CD4+ T cells sorted from blood. As for subset: CD45RA-negative fraction. CDR3 nucleotide sequence: TGTGCCAGCAGCCCTTTGGGGGGTAGCGGAGCCTACGAGCAGTACTTC. It yields the protein CASSPLGGSGAYEQYF.